The T cell receptor (beta chain) under discussion was sequenced for a study of beta chain features in type 1 diabetes. What was sequenced were expressed TCRB transcripts, since all of the isolated RNA had been reverse transcribed. Sequenced by immunoSEQ multiplex PCR; TCRdb stores in-frame clones only, minus some. This sample has 330,000 or so clones, with around 20% found just once. CDR3 length: 13 amino acids. V shed 1 base and J 8 bases; nucleotides not matched to a gene: 2. Germline CDR1 reads SGHTA; CDR2 reads FQGTGA. The receptor was isolated from a woman aged 18-29 years in good health. The chain carries TRBV7-3 and TRBJ2-1, with TRBD2 matching over 7 bases. Sequencing was carried out using naive CD4+ T cells from blood. The CDR3 loop reads CASSLSRGDEQFF. The CDR3 bases are TGTGCCAGCAGCTTAAGTCGGGGGGATGAGCAGTTCTTC.